This T cell receptor beta chain emerged from a study of T cell changes during pregnancy in multiple sclerosis. This CDR3 has 16 amino acids. V shed 3 bases and J 2 bases; nucleotides not matched to a gene: 8. The germline V gene has CDR1 MGHRA and CDR2 YSYEKL. The method was immunoSEQ multiplex PCR; TCRdb's version includes in-frame clones alone and lacks a portion of them. The data show about 43,000 clones, roughly nine tenths seen once. Source: peripheral blood, taken in the second trimester of pregnancy. The chain combines TRBV4-1 with TRBJ1-1; 8 positions agree with TRBD1. The sequence derives from a female donor in good health, enrolled as a control in a pregnancy study. CDR3 residues: CASSHDRGRSNTEAFF. CDR3 nucleotide sequence: TGCGCCAGCAGCCACGACAGGGGCCGGAGTAACACTGAAGCTTTCTTT.